This TCR beta chain appears in the sequencing data of a study of blood T cell repertoires in COVID-19. Whole-study context: Specimens from acute and convalescent COVID-19 originated in the United States, Italy and Spain. PBMCs, B-cell-depleted T cells, or T cells provided the cDNA or gDNA that made up the material.

Methods used by the authors: Estimation of nucleated cell counts relied on the amplification of reference gene primers. The assay was immunoSEQ multiplex PCR, and TCRdb's table has in-frame clones only and misses some. That table gives V, J and clone size, and the DNA gave D and trimming. The sample gives roughly 250,000 clones, about 87% of which show up once; approximately 4.3% is in the top ten. In its sample, this clone was seen a few times. V was trimmed by 2 bases and J by 4 bases, leaving 9 bases between them. CDR3 length: 13 amino acids. The sequence derives from a man in his fifties or sixties who had recovered from COVID-19. Input material: peripheral blood. V usage is TRBV12-3 or TRBV12-4 and J usage is TRBJ2-7, with D maybe TRBD1 (6 bases). The CDR3 reads CASSLSGVYEQYF. CDR3 bases: TGTGCCAGCAGTTTATCAGGGGTATACGAGCAGTACTTC.